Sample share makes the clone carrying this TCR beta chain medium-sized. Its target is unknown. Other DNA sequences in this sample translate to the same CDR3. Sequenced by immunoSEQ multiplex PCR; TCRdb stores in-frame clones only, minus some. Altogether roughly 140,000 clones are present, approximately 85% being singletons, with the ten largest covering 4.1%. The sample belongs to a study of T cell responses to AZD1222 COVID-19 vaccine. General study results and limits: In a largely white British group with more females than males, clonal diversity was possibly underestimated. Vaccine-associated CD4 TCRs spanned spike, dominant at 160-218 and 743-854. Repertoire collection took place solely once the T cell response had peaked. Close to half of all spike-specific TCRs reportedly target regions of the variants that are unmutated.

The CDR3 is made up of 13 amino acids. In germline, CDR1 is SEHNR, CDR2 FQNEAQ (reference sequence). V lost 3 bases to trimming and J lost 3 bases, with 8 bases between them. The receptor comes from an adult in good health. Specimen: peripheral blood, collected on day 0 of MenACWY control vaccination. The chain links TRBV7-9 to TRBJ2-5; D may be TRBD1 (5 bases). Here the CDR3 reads CASSFRQKETQYF. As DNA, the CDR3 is TGTGCCAGCAGCTTTCGACAGAAAGAGACCCAGTACTTC.